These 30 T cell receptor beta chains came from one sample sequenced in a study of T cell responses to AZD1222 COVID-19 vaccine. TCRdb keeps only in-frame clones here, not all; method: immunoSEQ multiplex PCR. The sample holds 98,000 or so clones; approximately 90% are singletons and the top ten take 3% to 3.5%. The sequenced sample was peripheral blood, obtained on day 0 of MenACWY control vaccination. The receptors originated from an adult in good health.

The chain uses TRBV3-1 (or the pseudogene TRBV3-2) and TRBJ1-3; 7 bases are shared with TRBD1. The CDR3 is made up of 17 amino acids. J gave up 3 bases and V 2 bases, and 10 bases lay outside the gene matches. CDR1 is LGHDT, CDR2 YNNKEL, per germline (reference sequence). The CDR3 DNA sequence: TGTGCCAGCAGCCAAACCCCCGGACAGGTCCTTGGAAACACCATATATTTT. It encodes CASSQTPGQVLGNTIYF.

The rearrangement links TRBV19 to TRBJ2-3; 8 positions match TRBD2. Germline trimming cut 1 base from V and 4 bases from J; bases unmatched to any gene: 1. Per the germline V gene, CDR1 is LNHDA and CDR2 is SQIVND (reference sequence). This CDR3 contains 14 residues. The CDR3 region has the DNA TGTGCCAGTAGTATAGGACTAGCGCCAGATACGCAGTATTTT. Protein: CASSIGLAPDTQYF. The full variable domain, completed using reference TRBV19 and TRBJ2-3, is DGGITQSPKYLFRKEGQNVTLSCEQNLNHDAMYWYRQDPGQGLRLIYYSQIVNDFQKGDIAEGYSVSREKKESFPLTVTSAQKNPTAFYLCASSIGLAPDTQYFGPGTRLTVL.

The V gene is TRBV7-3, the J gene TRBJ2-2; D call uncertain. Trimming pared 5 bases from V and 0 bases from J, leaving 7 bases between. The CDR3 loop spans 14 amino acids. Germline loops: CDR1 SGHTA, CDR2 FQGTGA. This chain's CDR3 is CASSPDSNTGELFF. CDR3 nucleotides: TGTGCCAGCAGCCCCGATTCGAACACCGGGGAGCTGTTTTTT.

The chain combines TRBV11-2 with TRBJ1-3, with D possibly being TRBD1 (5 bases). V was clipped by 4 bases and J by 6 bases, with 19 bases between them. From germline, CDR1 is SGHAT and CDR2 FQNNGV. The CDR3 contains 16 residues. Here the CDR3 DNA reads TGTGCCAGCAGCTGGCCTTGGTGGAGGGGCGAAAACACCATATATTTT. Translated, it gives CASSWPWWRGENTIYF.

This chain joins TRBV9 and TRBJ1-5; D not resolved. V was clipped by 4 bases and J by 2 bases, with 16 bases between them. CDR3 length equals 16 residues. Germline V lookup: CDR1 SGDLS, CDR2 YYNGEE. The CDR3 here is CASSPTRNGGNQPQHF. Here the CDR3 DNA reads TGTGCCAGCAGCCCAACAAGGAACGGGGGCAATCAGCCCCAGCATTTT.

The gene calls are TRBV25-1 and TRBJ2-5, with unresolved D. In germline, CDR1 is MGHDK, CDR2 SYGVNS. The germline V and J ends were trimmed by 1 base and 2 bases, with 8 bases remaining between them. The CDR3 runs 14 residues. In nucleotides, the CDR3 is TGTGCCAGCAGTGAATCCGGGCGGCAAGAGACCCAGTACTTC. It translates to CASSESGRQETQYF. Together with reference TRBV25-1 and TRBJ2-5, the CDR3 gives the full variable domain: EADIYQTPRYLVIGTGKKITLECSQTMGHDKMYWYQQDPGMELHLIHYSYGVNSTEKGDLSSESTVSRIRTEHFPLTLESARPSHTSQYLCASSESGRQETQYFGPGTRLLVL.

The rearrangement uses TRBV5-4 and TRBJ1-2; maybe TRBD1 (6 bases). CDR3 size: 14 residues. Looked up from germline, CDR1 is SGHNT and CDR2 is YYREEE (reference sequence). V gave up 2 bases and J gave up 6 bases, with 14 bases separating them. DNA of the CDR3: TGTGCCAGCAGCTTTTCGGGGGGCGCTAATGGCTACACCTTC. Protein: CASSFSGGANGYTF.

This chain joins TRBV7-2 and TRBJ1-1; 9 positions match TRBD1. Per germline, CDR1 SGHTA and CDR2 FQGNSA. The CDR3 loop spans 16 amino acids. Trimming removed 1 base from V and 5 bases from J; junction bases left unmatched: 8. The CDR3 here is CASSLGYRGRGTEAFF. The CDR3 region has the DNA TGTGCCAGCAGCTTAGGCTACAGGGGGCGCGGGACTGAAGCTTTCTTT.

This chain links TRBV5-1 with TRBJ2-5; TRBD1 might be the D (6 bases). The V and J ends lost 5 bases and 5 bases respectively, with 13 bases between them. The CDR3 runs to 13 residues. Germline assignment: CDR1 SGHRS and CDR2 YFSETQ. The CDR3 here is CASSWTAEETQYF. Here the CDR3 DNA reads TGCGCCAGCAGTTGGACAGCGGAGGAGACCCAGTACTTC. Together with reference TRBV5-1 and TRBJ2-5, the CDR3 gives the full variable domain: KAGVTQTPRYLIKTRGQQVTLSCSPISGHRSVSWYQQTPGQGLQFLFEYFSETQRNKGNFPGRFSGRQFSNSRSEMNVSTLELGDSALYLCASSWTAEETQYFGPGTRLLVL.

The CDR3 protein is CATIEGGSGNTIYF. The CDR3 DNA reads TGTGCCACAATCGAAGGAGGCTCTGGAAACACCATATATTTT. The chain uses TRBV6-5 and TRBJ1-3; D not certain. The germline V and J ends were trimmed by 10 bases and 0 bases, with 13 bases remaining between them. The CDR3 length is 14 residues. Germline CDR1 reads MNHEY; CDR2 reads SVGAGI.

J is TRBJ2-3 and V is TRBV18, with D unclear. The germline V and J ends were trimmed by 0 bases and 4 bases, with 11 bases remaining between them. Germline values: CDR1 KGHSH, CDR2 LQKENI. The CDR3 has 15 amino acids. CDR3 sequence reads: CASSPPRLSSDTQYF. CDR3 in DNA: TGTGCCAGCTCACCACCGAGGCTTTCCTCAGATACGCAGTATTTT.

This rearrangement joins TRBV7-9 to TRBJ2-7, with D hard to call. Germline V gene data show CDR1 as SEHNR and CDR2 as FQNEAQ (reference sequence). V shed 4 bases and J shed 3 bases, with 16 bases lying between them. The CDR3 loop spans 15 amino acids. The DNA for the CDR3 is TGTGCCAGCAGCTCAAACGACCCGCCCGTCTACGAGCAGTACTTC. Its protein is CASSSNDPPVYEQYF.

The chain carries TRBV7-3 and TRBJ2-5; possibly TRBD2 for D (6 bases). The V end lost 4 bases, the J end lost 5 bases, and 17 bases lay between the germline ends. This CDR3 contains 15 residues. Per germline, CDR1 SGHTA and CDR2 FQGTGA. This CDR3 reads CASSSPGPAGETQYF. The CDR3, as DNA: TGTGCCAGCAGCTCACCGGGCCCAGCGGGCGAGACCCAGTACTTC.

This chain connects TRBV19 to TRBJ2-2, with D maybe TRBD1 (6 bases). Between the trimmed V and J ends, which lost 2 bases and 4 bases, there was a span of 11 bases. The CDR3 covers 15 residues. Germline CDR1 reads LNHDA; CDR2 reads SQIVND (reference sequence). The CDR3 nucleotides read TGTGCCAGTAGTATAAATTCAGGGGCCACCGGGGAGCTGTTTTTT. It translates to CASSINSGATGELFF.

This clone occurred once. Written as DNA, the CDR3 is TGTGCCAGTAGGAAGGCTGCGGGGGAGAACAATCAGCCCCAGCATTTT. Translation gives CASRKAAGENNQPQHF. V gene TRBV19 combines with J gene TRBJ1-5, with a possible D match to TRBD1 (5 bases). CDR3 size: 16 residues. Per germline, CDR1 LNHDA and CDR2 SQIVND (reference sequence). V was pared by 6 bases and J by 3 bases, with 18 bases between.

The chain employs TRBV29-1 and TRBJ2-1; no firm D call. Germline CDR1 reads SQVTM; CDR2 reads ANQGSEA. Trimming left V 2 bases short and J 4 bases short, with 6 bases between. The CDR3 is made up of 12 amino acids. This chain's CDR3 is CSVEPGYNEQFF. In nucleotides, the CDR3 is TGCAGCGTTGAACCTGGTTACAATGAGCAGTTCTTC.

The CDR3 reads CSASRAGEGQYF. Here the CDR3 DNA reads TGCAGTGCTAGTAGAGCAGGGGAGGGCCAGTACTTC. The rearrangement links TRBV20-1 to TRBJ2-5, with D possibly TRBD2 on 7 matching bases. Germline CDR1 reads DFQATT; CDR2 reads SNEGSKA (reference sequence). V gave up 3 bases and J gave up 10 bases, with 15 bases separating them. CDR3 size: 12 residues.

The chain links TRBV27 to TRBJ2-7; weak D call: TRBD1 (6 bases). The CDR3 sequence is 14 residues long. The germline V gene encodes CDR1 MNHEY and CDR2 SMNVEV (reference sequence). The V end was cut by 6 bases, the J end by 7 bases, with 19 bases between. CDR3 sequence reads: CASRAETGFGEQYF. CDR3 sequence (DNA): TGTGCCAGCAGGGCCGAAACAGGGTTCGGGGAGCAGTACTTC.

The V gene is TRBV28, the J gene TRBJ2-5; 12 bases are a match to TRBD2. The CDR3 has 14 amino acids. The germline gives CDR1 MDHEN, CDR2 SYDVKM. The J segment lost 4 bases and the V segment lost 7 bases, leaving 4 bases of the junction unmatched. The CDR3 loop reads CASKPGLAGETQYF. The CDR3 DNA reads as TGTGCCAGCAAGCCGGGACTAGCGGGAGAGACCCAGTACTTC.

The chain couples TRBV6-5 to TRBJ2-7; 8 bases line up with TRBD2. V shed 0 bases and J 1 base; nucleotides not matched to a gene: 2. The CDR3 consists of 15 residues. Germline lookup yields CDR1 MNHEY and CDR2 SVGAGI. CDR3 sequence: CASSYSGGGSYEQYF. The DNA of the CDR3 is TGTGCCAGCAGTTACTCCGGCGGGGGGTCCTACGAGCAGTACTTC.

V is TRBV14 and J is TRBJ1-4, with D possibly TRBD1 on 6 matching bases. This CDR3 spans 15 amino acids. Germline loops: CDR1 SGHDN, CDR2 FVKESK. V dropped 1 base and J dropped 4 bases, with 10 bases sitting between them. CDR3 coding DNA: TGTGCCAGCAGCCAAGTGGGGGCGGATAATGAAAAACTGTTTTTT. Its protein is CASSQVGADNEKLFF.

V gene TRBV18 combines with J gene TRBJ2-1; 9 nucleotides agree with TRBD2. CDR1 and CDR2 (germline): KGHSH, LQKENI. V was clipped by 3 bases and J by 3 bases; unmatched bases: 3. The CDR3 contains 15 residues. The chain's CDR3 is CASSPAGGFYNEQFF. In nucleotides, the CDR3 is TGTGCCAGCTCACCGGCGGGGGGGTTCTACAATGAGCAGTTCTTC.

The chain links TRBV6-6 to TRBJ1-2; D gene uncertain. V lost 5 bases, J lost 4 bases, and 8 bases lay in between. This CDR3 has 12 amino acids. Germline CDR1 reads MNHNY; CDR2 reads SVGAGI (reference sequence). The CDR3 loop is CASSRESYGYTF. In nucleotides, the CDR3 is TGTGCCAGCAGTCGGGAAAGCTATGGCTACACCTTC.

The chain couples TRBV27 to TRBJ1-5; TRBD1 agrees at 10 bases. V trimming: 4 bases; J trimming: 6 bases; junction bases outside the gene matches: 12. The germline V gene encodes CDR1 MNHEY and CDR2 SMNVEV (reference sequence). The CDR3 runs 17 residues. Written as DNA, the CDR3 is TGTGCCAGCAGTTCCGCGCTAGACAGGGGGCGAGGTCAGCCCCAGCATTTT. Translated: CASSSALDRGRGQPQHF.

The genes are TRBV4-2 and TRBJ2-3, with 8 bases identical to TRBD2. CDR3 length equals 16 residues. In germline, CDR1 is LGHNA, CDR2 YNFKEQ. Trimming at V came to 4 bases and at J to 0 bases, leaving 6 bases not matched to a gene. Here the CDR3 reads CASSLMGLGSTDTQYF. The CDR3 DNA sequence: TGTGCCAGCAGCCTGATGGGACTAGGGAGCACAGATACGCAGTATTTT.

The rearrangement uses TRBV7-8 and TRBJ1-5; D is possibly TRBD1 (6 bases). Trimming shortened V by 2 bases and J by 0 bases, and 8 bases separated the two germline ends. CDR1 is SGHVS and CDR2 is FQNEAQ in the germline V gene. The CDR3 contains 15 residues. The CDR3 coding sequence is TGTGCCAGCAGCTTAACAGGGAATAGCAATCAGCCCCAGCATTTT. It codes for CASSLTGNSNQPQHF.

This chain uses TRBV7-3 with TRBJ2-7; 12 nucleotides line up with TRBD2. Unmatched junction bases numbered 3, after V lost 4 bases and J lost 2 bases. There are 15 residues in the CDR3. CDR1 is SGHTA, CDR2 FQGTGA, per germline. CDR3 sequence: CASSSGLAGPYEQYF. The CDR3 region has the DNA TGTGCCAGCAGCTCAGGACTAGCGGGACCCTACGAGCAGTACTTC.

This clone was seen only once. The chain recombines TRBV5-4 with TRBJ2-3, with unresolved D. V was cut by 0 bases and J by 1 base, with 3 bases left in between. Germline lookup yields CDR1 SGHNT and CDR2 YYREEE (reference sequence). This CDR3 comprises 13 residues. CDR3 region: CASSLEGTDTQYF. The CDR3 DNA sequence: TGTGCCAGCAGCTTGGAGGGCACAGATACGCAGTATTTT. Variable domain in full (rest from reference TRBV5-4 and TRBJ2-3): ETGVTQSPTHLIKTRGQQVTLRCSSQSGHNTVSWYQQALGQGPQFIFQYYREEENGRGNFPPRFSGLQFPNYSSELNVNALELDDSALYLCASSLEGTDTQYFGPGTRLTVL.

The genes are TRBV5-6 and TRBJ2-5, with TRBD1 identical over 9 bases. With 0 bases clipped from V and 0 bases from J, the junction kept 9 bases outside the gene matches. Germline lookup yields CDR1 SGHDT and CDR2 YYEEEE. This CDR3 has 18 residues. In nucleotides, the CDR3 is TGTGCCAGCAGCTTGGGTCCCGGGACAGGGACGTACCAAGAGACCCAGTACTTC. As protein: CASSLGPGTGTYQETQYF.

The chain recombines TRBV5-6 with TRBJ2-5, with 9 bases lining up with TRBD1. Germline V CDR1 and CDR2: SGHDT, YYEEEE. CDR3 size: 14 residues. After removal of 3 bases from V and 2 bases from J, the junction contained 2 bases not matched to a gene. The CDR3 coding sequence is TGTGCCAGCAGCTGGGGGACAGGGCAAGAGACCCAGTACTTC. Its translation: CASSWGTGQETQYF.